This T cell receptor beta chain was profiled in a study of PD-1 blockade in classical Hodgkin lymphoma. V lost 0 bases, J lost 5 bases, and 10 bases lay in between. The CDR3 is 13 residues long. From germline, CDR1 is GTSNPN and CDR2 SVGIG (reference sequence). Time point here: cycle 4 day 1 (C4D1), after 6 weeks of nivolumab. No patient escaped relapse after autologous stem cell transplantation, and brentuximab vedotin exposure varied. Measured with immunoSEQ multiplex PCR; TCRdb has only the in-frame clones, and not every one. The sample includes about 90,000 clones, just over 90% of them seen just once.

The sequence was collected from a human donor with classical Hodgkin lymphoma. The sequencing used peripheral blood mononuclear cells (PBMCs), collected before the fourth cycle of nivolumab. The chain uses TRBV30 and TRBJ1-2; D is uncertain. The CDR3 spells CAWSVGEGYGYTF. In DNA, the CDR3 is TGTGCCTGGAGTGTTGGGGAAGGGTATGGCTACACCTTC. The full variable domain, with the rest looked up from reference TRBV30 and TRBJ1-2, is SQTIHQWPATLVQPVGSPLSLECTVEGTSNPNLYWYRQAAGRGLQLLFYSVGIGQISSEVPQNLSASRPQDRQFILSSKKLLLSDSGFYLCAWSVGEGYGYTFGSGTRLTVV.